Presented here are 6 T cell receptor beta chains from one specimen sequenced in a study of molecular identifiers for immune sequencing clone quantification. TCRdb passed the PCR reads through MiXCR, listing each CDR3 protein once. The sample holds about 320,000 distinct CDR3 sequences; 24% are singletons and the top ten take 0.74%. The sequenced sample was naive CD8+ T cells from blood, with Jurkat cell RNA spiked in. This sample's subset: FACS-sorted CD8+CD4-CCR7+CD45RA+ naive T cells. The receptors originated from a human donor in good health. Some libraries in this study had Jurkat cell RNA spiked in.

CDR3 sequence: CASSEGRRTDTQYF. The CDR3 DNA follows: TGCGCCAGCAGTGAAGGCAGGCGCACAGATACGCAGTATTTT. The V gene is TRBV10-1, the J gene TRBJ2-3; D is ambiguous. Between the trimmed V and J ends, which lost 3 bases and 1 base, there was a span of 8 bases. Germline CDR1 WNHNN, CDR2 SYGVQD (reference sequence). The CDR3 runs 14 residues.

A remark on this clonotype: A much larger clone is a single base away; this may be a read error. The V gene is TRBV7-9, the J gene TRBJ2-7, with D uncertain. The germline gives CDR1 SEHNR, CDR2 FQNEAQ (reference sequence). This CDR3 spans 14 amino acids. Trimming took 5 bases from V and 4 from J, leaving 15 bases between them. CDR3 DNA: TGTGCCAGCAGCCAATTAGGGTATCAGTACGAGCAGTACTTC. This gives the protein CASSQLGYQYEQYF.

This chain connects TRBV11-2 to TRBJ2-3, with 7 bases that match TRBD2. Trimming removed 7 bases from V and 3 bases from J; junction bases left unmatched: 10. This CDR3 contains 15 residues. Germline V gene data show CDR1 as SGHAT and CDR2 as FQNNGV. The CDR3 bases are TGTGCCAGCATCGAAGGAGGGACTAAAACAGATACGCAGTATTTT. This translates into CASIEGGTKTDTQYF.

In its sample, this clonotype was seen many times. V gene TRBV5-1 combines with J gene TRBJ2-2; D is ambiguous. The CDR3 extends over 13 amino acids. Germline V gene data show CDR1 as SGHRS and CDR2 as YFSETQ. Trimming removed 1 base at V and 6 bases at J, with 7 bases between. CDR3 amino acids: CASSLRVPGELFF. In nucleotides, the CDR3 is TGCGCCAGCAGCTTGAGGGTCCCCGGGGAGCTGTTTTTT.

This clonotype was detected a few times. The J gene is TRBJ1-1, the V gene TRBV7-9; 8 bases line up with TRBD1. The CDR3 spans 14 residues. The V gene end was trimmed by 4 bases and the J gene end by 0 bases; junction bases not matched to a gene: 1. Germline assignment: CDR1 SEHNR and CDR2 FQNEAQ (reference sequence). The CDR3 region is CASSSTGVNTEAFF. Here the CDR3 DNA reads TGTGCCAGCAGCTCGACAGGGGTGAACACTGAAGCTTTCTTT. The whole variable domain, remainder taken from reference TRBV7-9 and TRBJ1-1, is DTGVSQNPRHKITKRGQNVTFRCDPISEHNRLYWYRQTLGQGPEFLTYFQNEAQLEKSRLLSDRFSAERPKGSFSTLEIQRTEQGDSAMYLCASSSTGVNTEAFFGQGTRLTVV.

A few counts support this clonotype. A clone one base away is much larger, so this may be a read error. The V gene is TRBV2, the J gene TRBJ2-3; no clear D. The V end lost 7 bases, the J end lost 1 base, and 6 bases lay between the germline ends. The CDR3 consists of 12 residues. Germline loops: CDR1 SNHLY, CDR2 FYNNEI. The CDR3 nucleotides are TGTGCCAGCATCCCGGGCACAGATACGCAGTATTTT. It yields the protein CASIPGTDTQYF.